Below, 15 T cell receptor beta chains from the same sample are listed, as sequenced in a study of blood T cell repertoires in COVID-19. Here immunoSEQ multiplex PCR was the method, and the copy in TCRdb shows in-frame clones only, minus some. The data contain 250,000 to 300,000 clones, roughly nine tenths of them singletons. The sample comprised peripheral blood. These receptors were obtained from a young woman with COVID-19, enrolled during active disease.

The CDR3 bases are TGTGCCAGTAGTTCAGGGACAGATACGCAGTATTTT. It is translated as CASSSGTDTQYF. V is TRBV19 and J is TRBJ2-3; D is perhaps TRBD1 (5 bases). CDR1 LNHDA and CDR2 SQIVND come from the germline V gene (reference sequence). Deletions cut 5 bases from V and 3 bases from J, with 6 bases between. CDR3 length: 12 residues. Drawing the rest from reference TRBV19 and TRBJ2-3, the complete variable domain is DGGITQSPKYLFRKEGQNVTLSCEQNLNHDAMYWYRQDPGQGLRLIYYSQIVNDFQKGDIAEGYSVSREKKESFPLTVTSAQKNPTAFYLCASSSGTDTQYFGPGTRLTVL.

This chain uses TRBV18 with TRBJ1-2; tentatively, D is TRBD1 (5 bases). Germline V gene lookup returns CDR1 KGHSH and CDR2 LQKENI. Trimming took off 3 bases at V and 3 bases at J, with 14 bases between the two ends. This CDR3 contains 15 residues. DNA of the CDR3: TGTGCCAGCTCACCCAATCCCGACAGCGACTATGGCTACACCTTC. Translated, it gives CASSPNPDSDYGYTF.

V usage is TRBV6-6 and J usage is TRBJ1-1, with 7 nucleotides matching TRBD1. The CDR3 runs to 14 residues. J gave up 2 bases and V 6 bases, and 6 bases lay outside the gene matches. Germline-derived CDR1 and CDR2 are MNHNY and SVGAGI (reference sequence). The CDR3 protein is CASRHRQGNTEAFF. The CDR3 nucleotides are TGTGCCAGCAGGCATCGACAGGGCAACACTGAAGCTTTCTTT.

The chain couples TRBV19 to TRBJ1-2; 7 bases are shared with TRBD1. Germline CDR1 reads LNHDA; CDR2 reads SQIVND (reference sequence). The CDR3 loop spans 14 amino acids. J lost 5 bases, V lost 4 bases, and 7 bases had no gene match. DNA of the CDR3: TGTGCCAGTAGTACCCCGGGACAGTCTTATGGCTACACCTTC. It specifies CASSTPGQSYGYTF. The full variable domain, completed using reference TRBV19 and TRBJ1-2, is DGGITQSPKYLFRKEGQNVTLSCEQNLNHDAMYWYRQDPGQGLRLIYYSQIVNDFQKGDIAEGYSVSREKKESFPLTVTSAQKNPTAFYLCASSTPGQSYGYTFGSGTRLTVV.

V usage is TRBV7-2 and J usage is TRBJ1-1, with D perhaps TRBD1 (5 bases). The CDR3 consists of 14 residues. V was cut by 2 bases and J by 6 bases, with 13 bases left in between. The germline CDR1 and CDR2 sequences are SGHTA and FQGNSA. The CDR3 loop is CASSLTPGGAEAFF. In DNA, the CDR3 is TGTGCCAGCAGCTTAACTCCCGGGGGGGCTGAAGCTTTCTTT.

This clone has only one observation. CDR3 loop: CASSGYTDAGHNEQFF. CDR3 bases: TGTGCCAGCAGCGGATACACAGACGCAGGGCACAATGAGCAGTTCTTC. V gene TRBV3-1 (or the pseudogene TRBV3-2) combines with J gene TRBJ2-1; TRBD1 might be the D (5 bases). The germline V gene encodes CDR1 LGHDT and CDR2 YNNKEL (reference sequence). This CDR3 spans 16 amino acids. Trimming took off 5 bases at V and 5 bases at J, with 19 bases between the two ends.

This chain links TRBV5-4 with TRBJ1-1; D not certain. Deletions cut 0 bases from V and 5 bases from J, with 14 bases between. CDR1 and CDR2 from the germline V gene are SGHNT and YYREEE (reference sequence). CDR3 length: 15 amino acids. CDR3 coding DNA: TGTGCCAGCAGCTTGGCCAAGGGAGGTGGGACTGAAGCTTTCTTT. Protein sequence: CASSLAKGGGTEAFF.

V gene TRBV11-2 combines with J gene TRBJ2-7; 9 nucleotides agree with TRBD1. The CDR3 is made up of 16 amino acids. V lost 1 base, J lost 5 bases, and 9 bases stayed unmatched. Germline lookup yields CDR1 SGHAT and CDR2 FQNNGV. This CDR3 reads CASSLVMGQGVHEQYF. As DNA, the CDR3 is TGTGCCAGCAGCTTAGTAATGGGACAGGGAGTCCACGAGCAGTACTTC. The full variable domain, completed using reference TRBV11-2 and TRBJ2-7, is EAGVAQSPRYKIIEKRQSVAFWCNPISGHATLYWYQQILGQGPKLLIQFQNNGVVDDSQLPKDRFSAERLKGVDSTLKIQPAKLEDSAVYLCASSLVMGQGVHEQYFGPGTRLTVT.

V gene TRBV12-1 combines with J gene TRBJ2-7; the table's D gene call, TRBD1, was not cross checked with the DNA. TRBV12-1 is a known pseudogene. The CDR3 has 15 residues. The CDR3 DNA sequence: TGTGCCAGCAGCCATACCGGGACAGGGGAAAACGAGCAGTACTTC. Its protein product is CASSHTGTGENEQYF.

A note on this clone: A read error may produce the germline difference seen at one junction end. This chain joins TRBV13 and TRBJ1-1, with D uncertain. There are 13 residues in the CDR3. The germline V gene has CDR1 PRHDT and CDR2 FYEKMQ (reference sequence). The chain's CDR3 is CASSLGLNTEAFF. The CDR3 DNA sequence: TGTGCCAGCAGCCTAGGACTCAACACTGAAGCTTTCTTT.

The CDR3 coding sequence is TGTGCCATCAGTGAGACAGGGTATGGTCAGCCCCAGCATTTT. It codes for CAISETGYGQPQHF. This chain joins TRBV10-3 and TRBJ1-5; a possible D gene is TRBD1 (6 bases). Trimming cost V 2 bases and J 6 bases, with 11 bases left between them. This CDR3 is 14 amino acids long. Germline CDR1 ENHRY, CDR2 SYGVKD.

V and J are TRBV28 and TRBJ2-3, with D possibly TRBD1 on 5 matching bases. This CDR3 contains 14 residues. Per germline, CDR1 MDHEN and CDR2 SYDVKM. Trimming pared 4 bases from V and 5 bases from J, leaving 13 bases between. CDR3 coding DNA: TGTGCCAGCAGTTCAGGGCCCCTCAAAGATACGCAGTATTTT. Translation: CASSSGPLKDTQYF.

This clone was recorded only once. V is TRBV27 and J is TRBJ2-5; tentative D call: TRBD2 (7 bases). Trimming took 4 bases from V and 4 from J, leaving 19 bases between them. The germline V gene encodes CDR1 MNHEY and CDR2 SMNVEV (reference sequence). The CDR3 contains 16 residues. CDR3 nucleotide sequence: TGTGCCAGCAGTTCTGGGGGGGCGAGGACACTAGAGACCCAGTACTTC. It yields the protein CASSSGGARTLETQYF.

The rearrangement joins TRBV7-2 to TRBJ1-2; possible D gene TRBD1, 6 bases. The CDR3 contains 15 residues. Trimming removed 1 base at V and 3 bases at J, with 12 bases between. Germline CDR1 reads SGHTA; CDR2 reads FQGNSA. The CDR3 DNA reads TGTGCCAGCAGCTTAGGAGGCGCAGGGGACTATGGCTACACCTTC. Encoded protein: CASSLGGAGDYGYTF. The complete variable domain, with remaining parts taken from reference TRBV7-2 and TRBJ1-2, reads GAGVSQSPSNKVTEKGKDVELRCDPISGHTALYWYRQSLGQGLEFLIYFQGNSAPDKSGLPSDRFSAERTGGSVSTLTIQRTQQEDSAVYLCASSLGGAGDYGYTFGSGTRLTVV.

This clone has a single count. This chain links TRBV19 with TRBJ1-1; possible D gene TRBD1, 5 bases. V shed 7 bases and J shed 5 bases, with 14 bases lying between them. The germline V gene encodes CDR1 LNHDA and CDR2 SQIVND (reference sequence). CDR3 length: 13 residues. For the CDR3, the DNA is TGTGCCAGTACCCAGGGATGGGGAACTGAAGCTTTCTTT. It is translated as CASTQGWGTEAFF.